This T cell receptor (beta chain) came from a study of T cell changes during pregnancy in multiple sclerosis. Profiling relied on immunoSEQ multiplex PCR, and the TCRdb table lists in-frame clones only, not all of them. The table lists about 44,000 clones, approximately 91% of them singletons. This CDR3 region has 13 residues. The germline V and J ends were trimmed by 5 bases and 3 bases, with 11 bases remaining between them. Germline V gives CDR1 SGHVS, CDR2 FQNEAQ. This sequence originates from a female donor with multiple sclerosis, enrolled in a pregnancy study. The sample was CD4+ T cells from peripheral blood mononuclear cells, taken in the first trimester of pregnancy. The chain recombines TRBV7-8 with TRBJ2-7; weak D call: TRBD1 (5 bases). CDR3 protein: CASSLDTLYEQYF. DNA of the CDR3: TGTGCCAGCAGCCTGGACACCCTCTACGAGCAGTACTTC.